A single sample is the source of the 13 T cell receptor beta chains below, sequenced in a study of chemoradiotherapy in HPV16-positive cancers. Sequencing was performed with immunoSEQ multiplex PCR; in TCRdb, only in-frame clones are kept and a portion is missing. The sample includes approximately 2,400 clones, 70% to 90% of them seen just once. The material was tumor tissue, obtained from a patient who underwent chemoradiotherapy. The receptors shown here come from a human donor with HPV-associated anogenital cancer.

The chain uses TRBV19 and TRBJ2-3, with TRBD2 identical over 7 bases. CDR1 and CDR2 (germline): LNHDA, SQIVND (reference sequence). The CDR3 consists of 13 residues. J was trimmed by 9 bases and V by 3 bases; bases with no gene match: 6. CDR3 DNA: TGTGCCAGTAGTATGGGGCTAGCGGACACGCAGTATTTT. The encoded protein is CASSMGLADTQYF.

This chain uses TRBV28 with TRBJ1-1; unclear D gene. Per germline, CDR1 MDHEN and CDR2 SYDVKM. CDR3 length equals 14 residues. V was clipped by 4 bases and J by 3 bases, with 12 bases between them. CDR3 region: CASSSGIYDTEAFF. In DNA form, the CDR3 reads TGTGCCAGCAGTTCCGGGATCTACGACACTGAAGCTTTCTTT.

This clone has more than one count but fewer than ten. The chain uses TRBV18 and TRBJ1-5; maybe TRBD1 (5 bases). This CDR3 region has 13 residues. V lost 2 bases to trimming and J lost 13 bases, with 15 bases between them. Germline loops: CDR1 KGHSH, CDR2 LQKENI. This chain's CDR3 is CASSPNDRPGQHF. The CDR3, as DNA: TGTGCCAGCTCACCAAACGATCGGCCAGGGCAGCATTTT.

V is TRBV9 and J is TRBJ2-2, with a tentative D call TRBD2 (6 bases). V shed 7 bases and J shed 6 bases, with 13 bases lying between them. Per germline, CDR1 SGDLS and CDR2 YYNGEE. The CDR3 totals 13 residues. CDR3 coding DNA: TGTGCCAGCTGGGGGGAGATCCCCGGGGAGCTGTTTTTT. It codes for CASWGEIPGELFF. The full variable domain, its missing parts supplied by reference TRBV9 and TRBJ2-2, is DSGVTQTPKHLITATGQRVTLRCSPRSGDLSVYWYQQSLDQGLQFLIQYYNGEERAKGNILERFSAQQFPDLHSELNLSSLELGDSALYFCASWGEIPGELFFGEGSRLTVL.

CDR3 nucleotide sequence: TGTGCCAGCAGCTCCTCGGGTGGCCCGGATACGCAGTATTTT. It encodes CASSSSGGPDTQYF. The chain is built from TRBV7-9 and TRBJ2-3, with D unclear. The CDR3 sequence is 14 residues long. Germline-derived CDR1 and CDR2 are SEHNR and FQNEAQ (reference sequence). V gave up 4 bases and J gave up 6 bases, with 14 bases separating them.

This clone was counted between two and nine times. The chain couples TRBV30 to TRBJ2-2; 7 nucleotides match TRBD2. There are 16 residues in the CDR3. With V trimmed by 0 bases and J by 4 bases, 8 bases remained unmatched. The germline CDR1 and CDR2 sequences are GTSNPN and SVGIG (reference sequence). The CDR3 coding sequence is TGTGCCTGGAGTGTAAGGGCGGGAGCGGGCACCGGGGAGCTGTTTTTT. Residues: CAWSVRAGAGTGELFF.

The V and J genes are TRBV6-5 and TRBJ1-2, with TRBD1 as a possible D gene (5 bases). The ends were cut back, 6 bases at V and 6 bases at J, with 11 bases in the middle. From germline, CDR1 is MNHEY and CDR2 SVGAGI. The CDR3 has 12 amino acids. The CDR3 sequence: CASSSGGDGYTF. For the CDR3, the DNA is TGTGCCAGCAGCTCCGGAGGGGATGGCTACACCTTC.

The count of this clone is one. CDR3 region: CAWSVKGRGYEQYF. CDR3 in DNA: TGTGCCTGGAGTGTGAAGGGGAGGGGTTACGAGCAGTACTTC. This chain connects TRBV30 to TRBJ2-7, with TRBD2 matching 7 bases. V gave up 0 bases and J gave up 4 bases; unmatched junction bases: 6. Germline V lookup: CDR1 GTSNPN, CDR2 SVGIG (reference sequence). The CDR3 loop spans 14 amino acids.

The V gene is TRBV28, the J gene TRBJ1-5; D unclear. CDR1 is MDHEN and CDR2 is SYDVKM in the germline V gene. V lost 2 bases and J 4 bases, leaving 3 bases between the germline ends. This CDR3 has 12 amino acids. Written as DNA, the CDR3 is TGTGCCAGCAGTTTACAAAATCAGCCCCAGCATTTT. Residues: CASSLQNQPQHF.

The chain links TRBV5-5 to TRBJ1-3; D gene unclear. Trimming removed 4 bases at V and 0 bases at J, with 11 bases between. CDR3 length: 15 amino acids. Per the germline V gene, CDR1 is SGHKS and CDR2 is YYEKEE (reference sequence). The CDR3 sequence is CASSLGSFSGNTIYF. The DNA for the CDR3 is TGTGCCAGCAGCCTGGGATCCTTCTCTGGAAACACCATATATTTT.

V and J are TRBV7-9 and TRBJ2-7; the D gene could be TRBD1 or TRBD2 (6 bases each). The CDR3 is 15 amino acids. Per germline, CDR1 SEHNR and CDR2 FQNEAQ (reference sequence). V dropped 1 base and J dropped 4 bases, with 14 bases sitting between them. The CDR3 loop is CASSLGPGAQYEQYF. CDR3 nucleotides: TGTGCCAGCAGCTTAGGACCGGGGGCGCAGTACGAGCAGTACTTC.

V gene TRBV11-2 combines with J gene TRBJ2-7; TRBD1 matches at 9 bases. Germline V gene data show CDR1 as SGHAT and CDR2 as FQNNGV. V gave up 3 bases and J gave up 5 bases; unmatched junction bases: 8. This CDR3 contains 15 residues. As DNA, the CDR3 is TGTGCCAGCAGCTTGTTCGGGACAGGGTCCGACGAGCAGTACTTC. Amino acids: CASSLFGTGSDEQYF.

The J gene is TRBJ2-7, the V gene TRBV19, with 8 bases identical to TRBD1. J was trimmed by 7 bases and V by 4 bases; bases with no gene match: 3. Germline CDR1 LNHDA, CDR2 SQIVND (reference sequence). The CDR3 contains 12 residues. CDR3 nucleotides: TGTGCCAGTAGTACCGGACAGGGTGAGCAGTACTTC. Its protein product is CASSTGQGEQYF.